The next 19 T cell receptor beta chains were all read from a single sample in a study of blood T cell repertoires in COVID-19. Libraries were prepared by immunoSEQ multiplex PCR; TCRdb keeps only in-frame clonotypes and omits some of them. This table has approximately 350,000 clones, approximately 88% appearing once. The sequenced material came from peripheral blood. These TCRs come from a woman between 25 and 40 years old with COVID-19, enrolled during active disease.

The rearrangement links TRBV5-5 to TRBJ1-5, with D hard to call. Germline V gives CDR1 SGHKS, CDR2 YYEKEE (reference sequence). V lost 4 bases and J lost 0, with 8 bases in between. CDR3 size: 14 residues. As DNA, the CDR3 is TGTGCCAGCAGCCCGGGGTATAGCAATCAGCCCCAGCATTTT. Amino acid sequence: CASSPGYSNQPQHF.

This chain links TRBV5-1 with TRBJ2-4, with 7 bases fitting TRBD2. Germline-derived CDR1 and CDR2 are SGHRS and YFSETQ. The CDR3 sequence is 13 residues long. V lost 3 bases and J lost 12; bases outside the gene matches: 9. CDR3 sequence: CASSWTGTTSQYF. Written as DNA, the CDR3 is TGCGCCAGCAGCTGGACCGGGACTACGAGTCAGTACTTC.

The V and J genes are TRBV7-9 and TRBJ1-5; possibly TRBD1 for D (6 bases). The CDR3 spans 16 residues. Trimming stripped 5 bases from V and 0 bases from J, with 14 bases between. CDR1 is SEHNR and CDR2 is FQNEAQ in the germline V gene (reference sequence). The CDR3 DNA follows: TGTGCCAGCAGCGGAAACAGGGTCTATAGCAATCAGCCCCAGCATTTT. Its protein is CASSGNRVYSNQPQHF.

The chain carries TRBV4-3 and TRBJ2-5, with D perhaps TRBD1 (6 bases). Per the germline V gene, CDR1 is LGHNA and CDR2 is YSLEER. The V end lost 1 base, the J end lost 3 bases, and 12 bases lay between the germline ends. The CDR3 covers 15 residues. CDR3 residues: CASSQGWTAEETQYF. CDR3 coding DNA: TGCGCCAGCAGCCAAGGGTGGACAGCCGAAGAGACCCAGTACTTC.

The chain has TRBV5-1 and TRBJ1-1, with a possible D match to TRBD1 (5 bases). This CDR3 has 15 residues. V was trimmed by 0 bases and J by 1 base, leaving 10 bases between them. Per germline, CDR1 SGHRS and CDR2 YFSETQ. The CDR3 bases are TGCGCCAGCAGCTTGGGGCCCACAGGGAACACTGAAGCTTTCTTT. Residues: CASSLGPTGNTEAFF.

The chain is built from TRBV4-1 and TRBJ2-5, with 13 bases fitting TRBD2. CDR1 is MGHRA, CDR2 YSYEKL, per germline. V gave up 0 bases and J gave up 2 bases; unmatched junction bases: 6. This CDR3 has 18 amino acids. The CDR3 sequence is CASSQEPGLAGRQETQYF. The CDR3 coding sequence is TGCGCCAGCAGCCAAGAACCGGGACTAGCGGGACGGCAAGAGACCCAGTACTTC.

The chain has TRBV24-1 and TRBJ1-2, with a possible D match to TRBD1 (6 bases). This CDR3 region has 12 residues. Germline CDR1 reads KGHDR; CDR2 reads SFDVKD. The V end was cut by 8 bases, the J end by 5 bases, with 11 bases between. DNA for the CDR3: TGTGCCACCATCGCAGGGGAATATGGCTACACCTTC. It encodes CATIAGEYGYTF.

CDR3 sequence (DNA): TGTGCCAGCATACGAGGATCTGGAAACACCATATATTTT. Amino acids: CASIRGSGNTIYF. The rearrangement joins TRBV28 to TRBJ1-3; D unclear. The CDR3 covers 13 residues. Trimming shortened V by 7 bases and J by 1 base, and 8 bases separated the two germline ends. The germline gives CDR1 MDHEN, CDR2 SYDVKM.

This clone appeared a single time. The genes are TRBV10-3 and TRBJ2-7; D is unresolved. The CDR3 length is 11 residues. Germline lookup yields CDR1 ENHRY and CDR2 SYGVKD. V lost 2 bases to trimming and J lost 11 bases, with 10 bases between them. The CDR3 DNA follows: TGTGCCATCAGTGAGGGCGGCATTAAGTACGTC. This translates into CAISEGGIKYV.

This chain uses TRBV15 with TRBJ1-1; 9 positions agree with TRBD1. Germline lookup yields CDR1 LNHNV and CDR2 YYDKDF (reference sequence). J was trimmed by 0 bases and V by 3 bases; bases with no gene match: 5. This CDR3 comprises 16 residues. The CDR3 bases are TGTGCCACCAGCAGGACGGGACAGGGTTTGAACACTGAAGCTTTCTTT. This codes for CATSRTGQGLNTEAFF.

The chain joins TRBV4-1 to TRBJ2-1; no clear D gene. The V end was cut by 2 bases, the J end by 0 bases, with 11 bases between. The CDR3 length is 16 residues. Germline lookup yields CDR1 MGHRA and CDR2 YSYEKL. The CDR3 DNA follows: TGCGCCAGCAGCCAACTAGACTTGATCTCCTACAATGAGCAGTTCTTC. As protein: CASSQLDLISYNEQFF.

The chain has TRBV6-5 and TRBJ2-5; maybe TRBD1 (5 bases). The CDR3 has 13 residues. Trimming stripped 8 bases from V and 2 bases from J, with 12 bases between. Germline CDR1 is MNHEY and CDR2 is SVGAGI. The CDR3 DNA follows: TGTGCCAGCCTCCGGACACCTCAAGAGACCCAGTACTTC. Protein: CASLRTPQETQYF.

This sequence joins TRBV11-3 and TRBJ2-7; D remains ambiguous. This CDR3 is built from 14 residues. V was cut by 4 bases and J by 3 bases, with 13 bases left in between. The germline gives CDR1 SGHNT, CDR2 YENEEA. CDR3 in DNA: TGTGCCAGCAGCTCCTACGACACATGCTACGAGCAGTACGTC. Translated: CASSSYDTCYEQYV.

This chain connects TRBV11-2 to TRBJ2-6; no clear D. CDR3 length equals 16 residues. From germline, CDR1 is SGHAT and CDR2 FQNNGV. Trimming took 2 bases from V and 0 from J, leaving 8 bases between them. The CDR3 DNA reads TGTGCCAGCAGCTTATTCCGGAGCTCTGGGGCCAACGTCCTGACTTTC. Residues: CASSLFRSSGANVLTF.

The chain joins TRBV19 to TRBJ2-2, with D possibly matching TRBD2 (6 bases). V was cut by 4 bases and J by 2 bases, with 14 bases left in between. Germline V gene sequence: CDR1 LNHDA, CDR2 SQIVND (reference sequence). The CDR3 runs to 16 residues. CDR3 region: CASSREAKPNTGELFF. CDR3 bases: TGTGCCAGTAGTAGGGAGGCTAAACCTAACACCGGGGAGCTGTTTTTT.

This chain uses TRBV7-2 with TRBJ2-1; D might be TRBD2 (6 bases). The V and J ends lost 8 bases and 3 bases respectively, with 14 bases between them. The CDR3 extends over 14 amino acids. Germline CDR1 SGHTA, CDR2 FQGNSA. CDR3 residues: CASGAGTFYNEQFF. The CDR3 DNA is TGTGCCAGCGGTGCGGGGACTTTCTACAATGAGCAGTTCTTC.

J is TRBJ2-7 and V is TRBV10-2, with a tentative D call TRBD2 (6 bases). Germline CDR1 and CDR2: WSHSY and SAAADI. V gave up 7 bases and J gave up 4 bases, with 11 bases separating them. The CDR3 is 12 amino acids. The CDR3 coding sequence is TGCGCCAGCATGCGTGGGGGGTACGAGCAGTACTTC. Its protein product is CASMRGGYEQYF.

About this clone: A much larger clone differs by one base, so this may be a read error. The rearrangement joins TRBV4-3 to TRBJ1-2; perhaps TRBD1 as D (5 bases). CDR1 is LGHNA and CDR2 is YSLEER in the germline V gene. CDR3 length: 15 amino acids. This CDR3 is CASSQDLGQTYGCTF. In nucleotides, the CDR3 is TGCGCCAGCAGCCAAGATCTGGGGCAAACCTATGGCTGCACCTTC.

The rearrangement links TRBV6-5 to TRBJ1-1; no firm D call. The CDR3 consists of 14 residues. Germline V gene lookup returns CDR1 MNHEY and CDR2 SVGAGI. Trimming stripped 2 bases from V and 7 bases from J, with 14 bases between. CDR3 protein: CASSYTGGGREAFF. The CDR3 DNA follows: TGTGCCAGCAGTTACACCGGAGGAGGGCGTGAAGCTTTCTTT.